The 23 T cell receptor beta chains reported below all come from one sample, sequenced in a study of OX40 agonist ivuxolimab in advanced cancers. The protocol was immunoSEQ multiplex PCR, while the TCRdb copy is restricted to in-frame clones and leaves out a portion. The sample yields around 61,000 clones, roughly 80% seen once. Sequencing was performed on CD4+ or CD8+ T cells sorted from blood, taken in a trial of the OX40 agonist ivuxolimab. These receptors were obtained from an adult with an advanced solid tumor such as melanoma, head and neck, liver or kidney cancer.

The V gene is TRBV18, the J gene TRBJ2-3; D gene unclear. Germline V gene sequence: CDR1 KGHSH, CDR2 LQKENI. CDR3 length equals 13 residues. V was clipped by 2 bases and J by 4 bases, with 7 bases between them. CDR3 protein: CASSPGVADTQYF. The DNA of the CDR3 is TGTGCCAGCTCACCAGGGGTCGCAGATACGCAGTATTTT.

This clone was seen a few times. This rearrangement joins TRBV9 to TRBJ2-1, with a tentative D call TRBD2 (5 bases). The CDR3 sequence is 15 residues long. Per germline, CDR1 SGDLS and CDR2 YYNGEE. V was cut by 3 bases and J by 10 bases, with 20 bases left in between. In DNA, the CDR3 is TGTGCCAGCAGCGGAGGCTACGGGTCCCGGGGAGAGCAGTTCTTC. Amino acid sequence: CASSGGYGSRGEQFF. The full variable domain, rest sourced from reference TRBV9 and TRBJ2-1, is DSGVTQTPKHLITATGQRVTLRCSPRSGDLSVYWYQQSLDQGLQFLIQYYNGEERAKGNILERFSAQQFPDLHSELNLSSLELGDSALYFCASSGGYGSRGEQFFGPGTRLTVL.

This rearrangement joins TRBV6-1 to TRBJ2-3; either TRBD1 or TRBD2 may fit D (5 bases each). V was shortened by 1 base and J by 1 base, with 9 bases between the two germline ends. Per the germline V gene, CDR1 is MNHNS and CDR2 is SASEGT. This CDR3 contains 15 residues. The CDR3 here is CASSEGGTGTDTQYF. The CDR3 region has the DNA TGTGCCAGCAGTGAAGGGGGGACCGGCACAGATACGCAGTATTTT.

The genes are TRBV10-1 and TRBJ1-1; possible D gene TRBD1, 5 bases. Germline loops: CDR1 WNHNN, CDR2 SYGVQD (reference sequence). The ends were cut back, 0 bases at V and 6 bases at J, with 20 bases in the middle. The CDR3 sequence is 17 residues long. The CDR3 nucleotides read TGCGCCAGCAGTGAGTCGCTGACCGGGGCGGATGGCTCTGAAGCTTTCTTT. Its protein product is CASSESLTGADGSEAFF.

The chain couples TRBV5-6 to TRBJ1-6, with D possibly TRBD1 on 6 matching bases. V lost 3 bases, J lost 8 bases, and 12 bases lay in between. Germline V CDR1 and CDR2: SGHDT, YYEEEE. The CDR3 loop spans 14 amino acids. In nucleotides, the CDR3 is TGTGCCAGCAGCTCTACAGGGCGGCATTCACCCCTCCACTTT. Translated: CASSSTGRHSPLHF.

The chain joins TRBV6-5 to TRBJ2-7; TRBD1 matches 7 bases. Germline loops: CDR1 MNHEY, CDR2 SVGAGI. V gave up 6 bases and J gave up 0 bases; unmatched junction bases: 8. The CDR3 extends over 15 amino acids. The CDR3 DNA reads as TGTGCCAGCAGACTAACAGGGGTCAGCTCCTACGAGCAGTACTTC. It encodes CASRLTGVSSYEQYF.

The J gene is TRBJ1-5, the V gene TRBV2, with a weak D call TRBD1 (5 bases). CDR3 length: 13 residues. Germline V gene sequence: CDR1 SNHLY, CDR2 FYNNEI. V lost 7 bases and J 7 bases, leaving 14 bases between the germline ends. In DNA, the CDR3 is TGTGCCAGCACGGCCCGGGAGGGGCAGCCCCAGCATTTT. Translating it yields CASTAREGQPQHF.

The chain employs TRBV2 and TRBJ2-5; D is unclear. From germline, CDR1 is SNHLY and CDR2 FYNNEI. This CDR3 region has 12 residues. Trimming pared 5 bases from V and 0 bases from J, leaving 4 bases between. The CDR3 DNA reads TGTGCCAGCAGTCGGGACCAAGAGACCCAGTACTTC. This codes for CASSRDQETQYF.

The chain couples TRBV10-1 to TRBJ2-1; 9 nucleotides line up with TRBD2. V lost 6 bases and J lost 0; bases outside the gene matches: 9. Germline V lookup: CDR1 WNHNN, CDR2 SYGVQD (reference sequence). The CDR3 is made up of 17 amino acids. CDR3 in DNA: TGCGCCAGCAGCTTAGCGGGGGACCCGGCCTCCTACAATGAGCAGTTCTTC. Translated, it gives CASSLAGDPASYNEQFF.

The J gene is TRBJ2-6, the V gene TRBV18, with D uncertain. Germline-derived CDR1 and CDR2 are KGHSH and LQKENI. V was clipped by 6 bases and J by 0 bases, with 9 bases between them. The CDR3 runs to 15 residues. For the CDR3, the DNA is TGTGCCAGCTCTCGACACATCTCTGGGGCCAACGTCCTGACTTTC. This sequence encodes CASSRHISGANVLTF.

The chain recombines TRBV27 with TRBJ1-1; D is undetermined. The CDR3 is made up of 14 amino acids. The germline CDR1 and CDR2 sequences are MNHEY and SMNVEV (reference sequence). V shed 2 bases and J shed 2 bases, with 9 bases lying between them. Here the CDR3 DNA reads TGTGCCAGCAGTTTAAGCTTCTTAAACACTGAAGCTTTCTTT. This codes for CASSLSFLNTEAFF.

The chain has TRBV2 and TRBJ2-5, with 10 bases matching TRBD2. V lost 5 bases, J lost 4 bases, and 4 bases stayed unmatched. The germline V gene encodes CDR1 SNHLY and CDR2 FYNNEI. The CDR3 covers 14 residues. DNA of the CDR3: TGTGCCAGCAGTCCTCGGACTAGCGGAGAGACCCAGTACTTC. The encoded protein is CASSPRTSGETQYF.

The CDR3 here is CASSLRGGTSNEQYF. CDR3 DNA sequence: TGTGCCAGCAGCTTGCGTGGCGGGACGTCAAACGAGCAGTACTTC. V and J are TRBV5-8 and TRBJ2-7, with D tentatively TRBD2 (6 bases). The CDR3 sequence is 15 residues long. Deletions cut 1 base from V and 5 bases from J, with 16 bases between. Germline V gene sequence: CDR1 SGHTS, CDR2 YDEGEE.

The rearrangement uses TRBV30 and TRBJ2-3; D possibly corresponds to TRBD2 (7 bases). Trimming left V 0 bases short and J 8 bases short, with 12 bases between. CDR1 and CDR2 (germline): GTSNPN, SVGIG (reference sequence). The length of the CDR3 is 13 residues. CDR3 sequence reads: CAWSVGEGGTQYF. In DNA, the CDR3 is TGTGCCTGGAGTGTAGGGGAGGGGGGTACGCAGTATTTT.

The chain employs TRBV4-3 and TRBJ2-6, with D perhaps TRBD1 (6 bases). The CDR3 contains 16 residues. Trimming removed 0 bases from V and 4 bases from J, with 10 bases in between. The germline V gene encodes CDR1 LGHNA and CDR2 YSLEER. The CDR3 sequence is CASSQDPGTGANVLTF. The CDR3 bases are TGCGCCAGCAGCCAAGACCCAGGGACAGGGGCCAACGTCCTGACTTTC.

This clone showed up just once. Here the CDR3 reads CASSQDWQVYGYTF. The CDR3, as DNA: TGTGCCAGCAGCCAAGATTGGCAGGTCTATGGCTACACCTTC. The chain employs TRBV4-2 and TRBJ1-2; D unresolved. The CDR3 sequence is 14 residues long. Per germline, CDR1 LGHNA and CDR2 YNFKEQ. With 0 bases removed from V and 4 bases from J, the gap between germline ends came to 9 bases.

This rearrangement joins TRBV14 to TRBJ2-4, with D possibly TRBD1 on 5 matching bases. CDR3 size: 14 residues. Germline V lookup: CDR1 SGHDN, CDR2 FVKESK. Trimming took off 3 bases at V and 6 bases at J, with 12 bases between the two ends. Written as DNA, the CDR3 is TGTGCCAGCAGCCAGGGTTCCCAGGGAAACATTCAGTACTTC. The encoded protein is CASSQGSQGNIQYF.

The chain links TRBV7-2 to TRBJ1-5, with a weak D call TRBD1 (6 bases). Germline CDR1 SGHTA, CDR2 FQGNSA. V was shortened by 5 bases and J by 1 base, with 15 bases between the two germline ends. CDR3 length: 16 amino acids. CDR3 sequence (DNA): TGTGCCAGCAGCCTCGGGGGGGGGCGGAGCAATCAGCCCCAGCATTTT. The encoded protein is CASSLGGGRSNQPQHF.

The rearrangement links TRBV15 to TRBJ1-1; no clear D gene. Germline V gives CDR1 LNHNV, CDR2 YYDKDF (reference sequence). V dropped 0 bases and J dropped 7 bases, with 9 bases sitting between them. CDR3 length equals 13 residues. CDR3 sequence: CATSREGRNEAFF. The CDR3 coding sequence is TGTGCCACCAGCAGAGAAGGACGGAATGAAGCTTTCTTT.

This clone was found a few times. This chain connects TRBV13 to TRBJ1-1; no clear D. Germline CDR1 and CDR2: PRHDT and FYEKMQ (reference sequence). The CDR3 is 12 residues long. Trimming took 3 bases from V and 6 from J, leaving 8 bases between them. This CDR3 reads CASSLTPSEAFF. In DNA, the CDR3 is TGTGCCAGCAGCTTGACCCCTTCTGAAGCTTTCTTT.

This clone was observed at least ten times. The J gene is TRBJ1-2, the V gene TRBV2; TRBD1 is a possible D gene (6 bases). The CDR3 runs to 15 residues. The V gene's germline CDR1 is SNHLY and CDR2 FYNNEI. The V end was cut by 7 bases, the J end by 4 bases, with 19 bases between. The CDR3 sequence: CASILEGGNLYGYTF. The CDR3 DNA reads TGTGCCAGCATCCTCGAAGGGGGGAACCTCTATGGCTACACCTTC.

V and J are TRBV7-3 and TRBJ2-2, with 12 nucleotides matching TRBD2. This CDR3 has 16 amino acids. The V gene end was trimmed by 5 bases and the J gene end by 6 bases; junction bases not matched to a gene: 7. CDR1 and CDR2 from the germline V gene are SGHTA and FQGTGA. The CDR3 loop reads CASSRTSGRSSGELFF. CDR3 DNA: TGTGCCAGCAGCAGAACTAGCGGGAGGTCCTCCGGGGAGCTGTTTTTT.

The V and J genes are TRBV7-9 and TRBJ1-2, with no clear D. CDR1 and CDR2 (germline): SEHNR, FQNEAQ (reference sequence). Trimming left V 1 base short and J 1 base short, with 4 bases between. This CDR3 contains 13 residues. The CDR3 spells CASSLGNNYGYTF. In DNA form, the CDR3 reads TGTGCCAGCAGCTTAGGTAATAACTATGGCTACACCTTC.